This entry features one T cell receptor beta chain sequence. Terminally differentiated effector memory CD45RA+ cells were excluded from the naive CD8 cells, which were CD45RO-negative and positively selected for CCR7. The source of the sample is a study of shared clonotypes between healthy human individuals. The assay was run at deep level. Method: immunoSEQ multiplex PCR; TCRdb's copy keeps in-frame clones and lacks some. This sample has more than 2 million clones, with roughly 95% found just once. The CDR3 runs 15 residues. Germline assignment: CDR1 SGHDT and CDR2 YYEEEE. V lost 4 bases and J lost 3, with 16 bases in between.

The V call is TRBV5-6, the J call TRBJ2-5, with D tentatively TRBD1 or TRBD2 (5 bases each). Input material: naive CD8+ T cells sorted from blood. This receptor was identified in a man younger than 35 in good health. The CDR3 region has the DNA TGTGCCAGCAGCCTTCTCGCCGAGGGGAAAGAGACCCAGTACTTC. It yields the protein CASSLLAEGKETQYF.